Following are 25 T cell receptor beta chains from one sample sequenced in a study of blood T cell repertoires in COVID-19. The table came from immunoSEQ multiplex PCR; TCRdb's copy has only in-frame clones and leaves some out. Here the sample spans roughly 310,000 clones, around nine tenths being singletons. Sequencing was done on a sample of peripheral blood. These receptors all stem from a woman between 50 and 59 years old with active or convalescent COVID-19.

This sequence joins TRBV6-2 or TRBV6-3 and TRBJ2-1, with TRBD2 matching 12 bases. Losses at the gene ends were 5 bases for V and 5 bases for J; bases not matched to a gene: 4. The length of the CDR3 is 15 residues. Germline loops: CDR1 MNHEY, CDR2 SVGEGT. The CDR3 DNA reads as TGTGCCAGCAGTCGACTAGCGGGAGCACACAATGAGCAGTTCTTC. It codes for CASSRLAGAHNEQFF.

The chain carries TRBV5-4 and TRBJ1-4; TRBD1 matches 10 bases. Germline CDR1 SGHNT, CDR2 YYREEE (reference sequence). This CDR3 region has 16 residues. Trimming took 3 bases from V and 2 from J; bases not matched to a gene: 4. CDR3 residues: CASSSGQGFTNEKLFF. The CDR3 DNA sequence: TGTGCCAGCAGCTCGGGACAGGGGTTCACTAATGAAAAACTGTTTTTT. The whole variable domain, remainder taken from reference TRBV5-4 and TRBJ1-4, is ETGVTQSPTHLIKTRGQQVTLRCSSQSGHNTVSWYQQALGQGPQFIFQYYREEENGRGNFPPRFSGLQFPNYSSELNVNALELDDSALYLCASSSGQGFTNEKLFFGSGTQLSVL.

The rearrangement uses TRBV4-3 and TRBJ2-2, with 10 bases identical to TRBD2. The CDR3 is made up of 18 amino acids. The V gene end was trimmed by 0 bases and the J gene end by 8 bases; junction bases not matched to a gene: 12. CDR1 LGHNA and CDR2 YSLEER come from the germline V gene. CDR3 in amino acids: CASSQDSSSGRVAGELFF. The CDR3 coding sequence is TGCGCCAGCAGCCAAGACTCTTCCAGCGGGAGGGTGGCGGGGGAGCTGTTTTTT.

This rearrangement joins TRBV4-1 to TRBJ2-7, with 8 bases lining up with TRBD1. Trimming removed 3 bases from V and 5 bases from J; junction bases left unmatched: 6. The germline V gene has CDR1 MGHRA and CDR2 YSYEKL. This CDR3 contains 14 residues. Here the CDR3 DNA reads TGCGCCAGCAGCCACGAGACAGGGGCCCACGAGCAGTACTTC. This encodes CASSHETGAHEQYF.

The chain uses TRBV29-1 and TRBJ1-2, with D possibly matching TRBD1 (5 bases). Germline loops: CDR1 SQVTM, CDR2 ANQGSEA. V shed 7 bases and J shed 7 bases, with 13 bases lying between them. The CDR3 loop spans 11 amino acids. DNA of the CDR3: TGCAGCGGGAATCAGGGTGGTGGCTACACCTTC. Protein product: CSGNQGGGYTF.

The chain recombines TRBV7-2 with TRBJ2-7; 9 nucleotides match TRBD1. V was pared by 4 bases and J by 3 bases, with 13 bases of the junction left unmatched. Germline V CDR1 and CDR2: SGHTA, FQGNSA. The CDR3 runs 17 residues. CDR3 sequence: CASSSSPLWTGDYEQYF. CDR3 nucleotides: TGTGCCAGCAGCTCGTCACCCCTATGGACAGGGGACTACGAGCAGTACTTC.

The V call is TRBV15, the J call TRBJ1-6, with TRBD1 identical over 7 bases. The CDR3 sequence is 18 residues long. The V gene's germline CDR1 is LNHNV and CDR2 YYDKDF (reference sequence). J gave up 0 bases and V 1 base, and 6 bases lay outside the gene matches. This CDR3 is CATSRVSGGSSYNSPLHF. The CDR3 coding sequence is TGTGCCACCAGCAGAGTTTCAGGGGGGAGCTCCTATAATTCACCCCTCCACTTT. The full variable domain, rest sourced from reference TRBV15 and TRBJ1-6, is DAMVIQNPRYQVTQFGKPVTLSCSQTLNHNVMYWYQQKSSQAPKLLFHYYDKDFNNEADTPDNFQSRRPNTSFCFLDIRSPGLGDTAMYLCATSRVSGGSSYNSPLHFGNGTRLTVT.

The rearrangement links TRBV5-1 to TRBJ2-1; 9 bases map to TRBD2. Germline CDR1 SGHRS, CDR2 YFSETQ. The CDR3 is 15 amino acids. Unmatched junction bases numbered 5, after V lost 1 base and J lost 6 bases. CDR3 nucleotide sequence: TGCGCCAGCAGCTTGCCGACTAGCGGCGCCAATGAGCAGTTCTTC. Protein: CASSLPTSGANEQFF. The entire variable domain, with the rest obtained from reference TRBV5-1 and TRBJ2-1, is as follows: KAGVTQTPRYLIKTRGQQVTLSCSPISGHRSVSWYQQTPGQGLQFLFEYFSETQRNKGNFPGRFSGRQFSNSRSEMNVSTLELGDSALYLCASSLPTSGANEQFFGPGTRLTVL.

The chain is built from TRBV3-1 (or the pseudogene TRBV3-2) and TRBJ1-1; D unclear. The CDR3 extends over 17 amino acids. V dropped 0 bases and J dropped 7 bases, with 21 bases sitting between them. Germline assignment: CDR1 LGHDT and CDR2 YNNKEL (reference sequence). This CDR3 reads CASSQDLKPVLILEAFF. The CDR3 DNA sequence: TGTGCCAGCAGCCAAGATCTGAAGCCTGTGTTAATCCTTGAAGCTTTCTTT.

Concerning this clone: Other nucleotide sequences from this sample produce the same CDR3. The chain combines TRBV12-3 or TRBV12-4 with TRBJ2-7; D unclear. The CDR3 runs to 12 residues. Trimming shortened V by 5 bases and J by 0 bases, and 5 bases separated the two germline ends. The CDR3 nucleotides are TGTGCCAGCAGTCCGAGCTCCTACGAGCAGTACTTC. Its translation is CASSPSSYEQYF.

The chain links TRBV7-2 to TRBJ1-2; TRBD1 matches at 7 bases. V lost 5 bases and J lost 4; bases outside the gene matches: 10. The CDR3 contains 15 residues. Germline V lookup: CDR1 SGHTA, CDR2 FQGNSA. The CDR3 is CASSPITGAGYGYTF. CDR3 in DNA: TGTGCCAGCAGCCCGATTACAGGGGCCGGCTATGGCTACACCTTC.

This rearrangement joins TRBV27 to TRBJ1-4; 7 positions match TRBD1. With V trimmed by 6 bases and J by 8 bases, 9 bases remained unmatched. CDR3 length: 14 amino acids. From germline, CDR1 is MNHEY and CDR2 SMNVEV (reference sequence). The DNA for the CDR3 is TGTGCCAGCAGGCGACAGGGAAGAAACGAAAAACTGTTTTTT. Translation: CASRRQGRNEKLFF.

The rearrangement joins TRBV28 to TRBJ1-4; maybe TRBD1 (6 bases). Germline assignment: CDR1 MDHEN and CDR2 SYDVKM. V was cut by 2 bases and J by 10 bases, with 14 bases left in between. This CDR3 region has 14 residues. This CDR3 is CASSLAQGRGKLFF. CDR3 DNA: TGTGCCAGCAGTTTAGCACAGGGTAGAGGAAAACTGTTTTTT.

This chain connects TRBV29-1 to TRBJ1-2; D is unresolved. Trimming stripped 5 bases from V and 0 bases from J, with 10 bases between. The CDR3 covers 13 residues. Germline V CDR1 and CDR2: SQVTM, ANQGSEA. The CDR3 DNA reads as TGCAGCGTTCAAGTCAGTGCTAACTATGGCTACACCTTC. It translates to CSVQVSANYGYTF.

This clone was found a few times. The V and J genes are TRBV7-2 and TRBJ2-7, with 7 bases fitting TRBD2. Germline lookup yields CDR1 SGHTA and CDR2 FQGNSA. Trimming removed 0 bases from V and 0 bases from J; junction bases left unmatched: 2. The CDR3 consists of 15 residues. The CDR3 spells CASSLATSASYEQYF. The CDR3 coding sequence is TGTGCCAGCAGCTTAGCAACTAGCGCCTCCTACGAGCAGTACTTC.

The rearrangement joins TRBV27 to TRBJ2-7; D unclear. Germline loops: CDR1 MNHEY, CDR2 SMNVEV (reference sequence). V was trimmed by 1 base and J by 7 bases, leaving 11 bases between them. The length of the CDR3 is 13 residues. The chain's CDR3 is CASSLLGEREQYF. Here the CDR3 DNA reads TGTGCCAGCAGTTTATTAGGTGAGAGGGAGCAGTACTTC.

The V gene is TRBV7-2, the J gene TRBJ2-1; TRBD2 agrees at 8 bases. The V gene's germline CDR1 is SGHTA and CDR2 FQGNSA. The CDR3 contains 16 residues. V gave up 1 base and J gave up 8 bases; unmatched junction bases: 10. The CDR3 sequence: CASSLGPSGLWDEQFF. DNA for the CDR3: TGTGCCAGCAGCTTAGGCCCTAGCGGGTTGTGGGATGAGCAGTTCTTC.

The genes are TRBV5-5 and TRBJ1-2, with 8 positions matching TRBD1. Germline V gives CDR1 SGHKS, CDR2 YYEKEE (reference sequence). This CDR3 has 16 residues. The ends lost 4 bases at V and 4 bases at J; junction bases unmatched: 12. CDR3 DNA: TGTGCCAGCAGCCTTTCACAGGGGGGTATGATCTATGGCTACACCTTC. Residues: CASSLSQGGMIYGYTF.

This sequence joins TRBV5-4 and TRBJ1-5; 7 bases line up with TRBD1. Germline CDR1 is SGHNT and CDR2 is YYREEE (reference sequence). There are 14 residues in the CDR3. V was pared by 3 bases and J by 4 bases, with 4 bases of the junction left unmatched. CDR3 residues: CASSSAGGNQPQHF. The CDR3 DNA follows: TGTGCCAGCAGCTCAGCAGGGGGGAATCAGCCCCAGCATTTT.

This chain joins TRBV24-1 and TRBJ2-1; 11 nucleotides line up with TRBD2. The CDR3 is made up of 17 amino acids. CDR1 is KGHDR, CDR2 SFDVKD, per germline. Trimming removed 1 base from V and 10 bases from J; junction bases left unmatched: 11. This CDR3 is CATSDFTTSGTRREQFF. The CDR3 DNA sequence: TGTGCCACCAGTGATTTTACGACTAGCGGGACCCGCAGGGAGCAGTTCTTC.

For this clone: This may stem from a read error, because a much larger clone lies one nucleotide away. The gene calls are TRBV6-5 and TRBJ1-2, with 7 positions matching TRBD1. V lost 6 bases to trimming and J lost 3 bases; unmatched junction nucleotides: 7. The CDR3 is made up of 14 amino acids. Germline CDR1 is MNHEY and CDR2 is SVGAGI. The CDR3 protein is CASRGGGVDYGYTF. The CDR3 bases are TGTGCCAGCAGAGGAGGGGGCGTGGACTATGGCTACACCTTC.

J is TRBJ2-3 and V is TRBV27; D is perhaps TRBD2 (6 bases). Looked up from germline, CDR1 is MNHEY and CDR2 is SMNVEV (reference sequence). V was pared by 3 bases and J by 1 base, with 14 bases between. CDR3 length: 16 residues. The CDR3 reads CASSFRRGYRTDTQYF. The CDR3 DNA reads TGTGCCAGCAGTTTCAGGCGGGGCTACCGCACAGATACGCAGTATTTT.

This sequence joins TRBV4-3 and TRBJ1-6, with D maybe TRBD1 (6 bases). CDR1 is LGHNA and CDR2 is YSLEER in the germline V gene. V lost 0 bases, J lost 6 bases, and 12 bases lay in between. The CDR3 has 16 amino acids. DNA of the CDR3: TGCGCCAGCAGCCAAGATCCCACAGGGACTAATTCACCCCTCCACTTT. This sequence encodes CASSQDPTGTNSPLHF.

The rearrangement links TRBV12-3 or TRBV12-4 to TRBJ1-2; a weak D match, TRBD1 (5 bases). V dropped 5 bases and J dropped 8 bases, with 15 bases sitting between them. The CDR3 has 13 residues. The CDR3 nucleotides read TGTGCCAGCAGTGCTACATGGGGCGGCGGCTACACCTTC. Amino acid sequence: CASSATWGGGYTF.

V gene TRBV7-9 combines with J gene TRBJ2-7, with D maybe TRBD1 (6 bases). The CDR3 totals 13 residues. V was clipped by 8 bases and J by 2 bases, with 13 bases between them. Per the germline V gene, CDR1 is SEHNR and CDR2 is FQNEAQ (reference sequence). CDR3 loop: CASWRQVPYEQYF. Written as DNA, the CDR3 is TGTGCCAGCTGGAGACAGGTGCCCTACGAGCAGTACTTC. The full variable domain, in which reference TRBV7-9 and TRBJ2-7 provide the parts outside the CDR3, is DTGVSQNPRHKITKRGQNVTFRCDPISEHNRLYWYRQTLGQGPEFLTYFQNEAQLEKSRLLSDRFSAERPKGSFSTLEIQRTEQGDSAMYLCASWRQVPYEQYFGPGTRLTVT.